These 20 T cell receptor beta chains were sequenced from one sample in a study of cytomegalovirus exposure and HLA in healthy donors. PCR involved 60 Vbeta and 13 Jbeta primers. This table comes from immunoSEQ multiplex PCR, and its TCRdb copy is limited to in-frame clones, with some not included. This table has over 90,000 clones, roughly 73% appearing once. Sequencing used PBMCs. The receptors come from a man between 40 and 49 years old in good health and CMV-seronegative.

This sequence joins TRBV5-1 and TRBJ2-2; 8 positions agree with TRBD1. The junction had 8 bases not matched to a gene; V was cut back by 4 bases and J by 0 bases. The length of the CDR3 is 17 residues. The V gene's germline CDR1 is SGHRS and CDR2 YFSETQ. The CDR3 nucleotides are TGCGCCAGCAGCGGCGGGACAGGAGCTACGAACACCGGGGAGCTGTTTTTT. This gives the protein CASSGGTGATNTGELFF.

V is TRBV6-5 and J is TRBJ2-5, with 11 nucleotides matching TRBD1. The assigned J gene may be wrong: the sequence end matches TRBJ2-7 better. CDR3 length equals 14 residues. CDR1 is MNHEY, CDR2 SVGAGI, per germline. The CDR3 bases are TGTGCCAGCCGCGGGACAGGGGGGAACTACGAGCAGTACTTC. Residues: CASRGTGGNYEQYF.

CDR3 in amino acids: CASSQMISELNYGYTF. The CDR3 nucleotides read TGTGCCAGCAGCCAAATGATCTCTGAACTCAACTATGGCTACACCTTC. The chain couples TRBV4-2 to TRBJ1-2; D uncertain. The CDR3 extends over 16 amino acids. Germline CDR1 reads LGHNA; CDR2 reads YNFKEQ. The V end lost 2 bases, the J end lost 2 bases, and 15 bases lay between the germline ends.

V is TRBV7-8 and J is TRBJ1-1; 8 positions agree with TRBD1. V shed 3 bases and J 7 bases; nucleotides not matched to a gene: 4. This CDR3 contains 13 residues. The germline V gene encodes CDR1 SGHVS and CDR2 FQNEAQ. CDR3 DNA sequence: TGTGCCAGCAGCTTGCAGGGGGCGAGTGAAGCTTTCTTT. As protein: CASSLQGASEAFF.

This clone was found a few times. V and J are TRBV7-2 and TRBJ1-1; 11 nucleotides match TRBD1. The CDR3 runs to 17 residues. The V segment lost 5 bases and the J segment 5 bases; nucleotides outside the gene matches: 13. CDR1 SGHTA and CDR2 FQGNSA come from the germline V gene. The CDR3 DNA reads TGTGCCAGCAGCCTGCTCGGGACAGGGGGTGGGTGGACTGAAGCTTTCTTT. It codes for CASSLLGTGGGWTEAFF.

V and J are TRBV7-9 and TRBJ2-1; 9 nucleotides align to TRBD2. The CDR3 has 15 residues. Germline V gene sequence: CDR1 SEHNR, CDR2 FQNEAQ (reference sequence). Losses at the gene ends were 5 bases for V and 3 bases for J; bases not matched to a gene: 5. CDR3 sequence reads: CASSHAGGDYNEQFF. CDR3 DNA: TGTGCCAGCAGCCATGCGGGGGGGGACTACAATGAGCAGTTCTTC.

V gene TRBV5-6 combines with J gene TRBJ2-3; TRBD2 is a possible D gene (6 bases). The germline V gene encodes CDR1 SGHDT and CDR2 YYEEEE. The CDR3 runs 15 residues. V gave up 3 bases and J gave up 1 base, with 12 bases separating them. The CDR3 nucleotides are TGTGCCAGCAGCTCCGAAGCGGGCCGCACAGATACGCAGTATTTT. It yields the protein CASSSEAGRTDTQYF.

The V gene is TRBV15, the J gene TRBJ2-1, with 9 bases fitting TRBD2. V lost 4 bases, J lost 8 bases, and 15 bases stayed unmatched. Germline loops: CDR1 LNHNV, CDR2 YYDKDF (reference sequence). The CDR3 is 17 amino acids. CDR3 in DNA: TGTGCCACCAGCACACGGACTAGCGCCAGGGGAGGCGATGAGCAGTTCTTC. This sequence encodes CATSTRTSARGGDEQFF. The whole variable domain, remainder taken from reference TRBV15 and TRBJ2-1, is DAMVIQNPRYQVTQFGKPVTLSCSQTLNHNVMYWYQQKSSQAPKLLFHYYDKDFNNEADTPDNFQSRRPNTSFCFLDIRSPGLGDTAMYLCATSTRTSARGGDEQFFGPGTRLTVL.

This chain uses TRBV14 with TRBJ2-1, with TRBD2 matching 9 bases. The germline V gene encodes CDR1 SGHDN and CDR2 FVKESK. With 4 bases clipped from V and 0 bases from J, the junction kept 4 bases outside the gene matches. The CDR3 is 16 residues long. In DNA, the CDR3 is TGTGCCAGCAGCCGAGCGCGGGGGGGCTCCTACAATGAGCAGTTCTTC. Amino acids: CASSRARGGSYNEQFF.

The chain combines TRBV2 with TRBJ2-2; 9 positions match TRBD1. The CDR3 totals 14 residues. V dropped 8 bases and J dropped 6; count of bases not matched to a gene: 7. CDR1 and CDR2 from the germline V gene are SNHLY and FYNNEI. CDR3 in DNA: TGTGCCAGCCGAAGTGGGACAGGGCCCGGGGAGCTGTTTTTT. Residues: CASRSGTGPGELFF.

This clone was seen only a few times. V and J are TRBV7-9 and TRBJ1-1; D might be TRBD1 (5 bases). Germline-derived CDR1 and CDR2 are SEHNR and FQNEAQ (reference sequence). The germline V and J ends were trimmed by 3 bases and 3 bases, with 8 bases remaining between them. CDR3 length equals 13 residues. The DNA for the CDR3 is TGTGCCAGCAGCTTCGGGGGGGACACTGAAGCTTTCTTT. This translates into CASSFGGDTEAFF.

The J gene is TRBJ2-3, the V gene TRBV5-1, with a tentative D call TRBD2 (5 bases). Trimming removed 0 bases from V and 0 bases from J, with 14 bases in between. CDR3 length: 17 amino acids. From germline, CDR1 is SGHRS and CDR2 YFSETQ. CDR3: CASSLAAGWRSTDTQYF. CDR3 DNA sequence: TGCGCCAGCAGCTTGGCCGCGGGCTGGAGGAGCACAGATACGCAGTATTTT.

The CDR3 DNA sequence: TGTGCCAGCAGATCTCATCAGGGGGATACTGAAGCTTTCTTT. Translated, it gives CASRSHQGDTEAFF. The chain couples TRBV5-4 to TRBJ1-1; 7 bases align to TRBD1. There are 14 residues in the CDR3. Germline V lookup: CDR1 SGHNT, CDR2 YYREEE (reference sequence). The V gene end was trimmed by 5 bases and the J gene end by 5 bases; junction bases not matched to a gene: 9.

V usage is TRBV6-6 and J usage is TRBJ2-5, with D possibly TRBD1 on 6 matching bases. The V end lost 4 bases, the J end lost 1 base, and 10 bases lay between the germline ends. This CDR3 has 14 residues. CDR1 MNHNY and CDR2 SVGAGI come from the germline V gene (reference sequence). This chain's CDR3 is CASSSGQPQETQYF. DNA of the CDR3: TGTGCCAGCAGTTCCGGACAGCCCCAAGAGACCCAGTACTTC.

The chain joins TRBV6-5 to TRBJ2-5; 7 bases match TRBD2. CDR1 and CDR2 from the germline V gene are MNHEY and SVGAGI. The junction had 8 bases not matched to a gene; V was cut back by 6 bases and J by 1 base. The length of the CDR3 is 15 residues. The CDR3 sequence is CASRPVGGTQETQYF. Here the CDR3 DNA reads TGTGCCAGCAGACCTGTCGGGGGGACCCAAGAGACCCAGTACTTC.

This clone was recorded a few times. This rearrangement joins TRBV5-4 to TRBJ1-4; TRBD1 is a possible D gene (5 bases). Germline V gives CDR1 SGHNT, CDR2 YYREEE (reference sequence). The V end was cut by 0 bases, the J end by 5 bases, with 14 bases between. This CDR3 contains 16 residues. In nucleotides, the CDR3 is TGTGCCAGCAGCTTGGTAGGGGCCCATGGGAATGAAAAACTGTTTTTT. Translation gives CASSLVGAHGNEKLFF.

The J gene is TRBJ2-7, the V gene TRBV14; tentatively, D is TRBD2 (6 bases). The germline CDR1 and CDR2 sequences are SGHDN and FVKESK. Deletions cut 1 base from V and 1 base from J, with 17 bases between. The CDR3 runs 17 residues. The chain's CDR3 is CASSQGVIRGESYEQYF. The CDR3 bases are TGTGCCAGCAGCCAAGGGGTCATTCGCGGGGAGTCCTACGAGCAGTACTTC.

This chain's CDR3 is CASRSQDYYGYTF. The CDR3, as DNA: TGTGCCAGCAGGTCACAGGATTACTATGGCTACACCTTC. The chain links TRBV6-1 to TRBJ1-2; a possible D gene is TRBD1 (5 bases). The V end was cut by 6 bases, the J end by 3 bases, with 11 bases between. Germline V gives CDR1 MNHNS, CDR2 SASEGT. This CDR3 has 13 amino acids.

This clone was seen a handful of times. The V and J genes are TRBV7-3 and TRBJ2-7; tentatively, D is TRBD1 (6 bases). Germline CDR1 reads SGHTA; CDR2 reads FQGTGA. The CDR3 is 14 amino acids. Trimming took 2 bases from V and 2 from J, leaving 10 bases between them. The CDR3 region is CASSLYRAPYEQYF. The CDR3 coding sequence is TGTGCCAGCAGCTTATACAGGGCCCCCTACGAGCAGTACTTC.

CDR3 nucleotides: TGTGCCAGCAGCTGGGAACTAGCGGGGCGTACCTACGAGCAGTACTTC. Amino acids: CASSWELAGRTYEQYF. The rearrangement links TRBV13 to TRBJ2-7; 10 bases are shared with TRBD2. The CDR3 runs 16 residues. Per germline, CDR1 PRHDT and CDR2 FYEKMQ (reference sequence). Germline trimming cut 4 bases from V and 2 bases from J; bases unmatched to any gene: 8.